This TCR beta chain emerged from a study of blood T cell repertoires in COVID-19. Study details: Acute and convalescent COVID-19 samples came from the United States, Italy and Spain. T cells, B-cell-depleted T cells, or PBMCs supplied cDNA or gDNA.

V lost 6 bases and J 4 bases, leaving 23 bases between the germline ends. CDR1 is MGHDK, CDR2 SYGVNS, per germline. This CDR3 comprises 17 residues. In the original analysis: Amplification of reference gene primers was used by the study to estimate nucleated cell counts. Generated by immunoSEQ multiplex PCR, the TCRdb table keeps only in-frame clones and is missing some. The D gene and trimming were derived from the DNA, and the V and J assignments and clone size from that table. This sample has more than 150,000 clones, with 65% to 85% found just once. Material for sequencing was peripheral blood. This receptor was identified in a man aged 55-75 years with active or convalescent COVID-19. This chain uses TRBV25-1 with TRBJ2-3; D is perhaps TRBD2 (6 bases). The CDR3 reads CASSPLVRAGSADTQYF. In DNA form, the CDR3 reads TGTGCCAGCAGCCCCTTAGTGAGGGCGGGATCGGCAGATACGCAGTATTTT.